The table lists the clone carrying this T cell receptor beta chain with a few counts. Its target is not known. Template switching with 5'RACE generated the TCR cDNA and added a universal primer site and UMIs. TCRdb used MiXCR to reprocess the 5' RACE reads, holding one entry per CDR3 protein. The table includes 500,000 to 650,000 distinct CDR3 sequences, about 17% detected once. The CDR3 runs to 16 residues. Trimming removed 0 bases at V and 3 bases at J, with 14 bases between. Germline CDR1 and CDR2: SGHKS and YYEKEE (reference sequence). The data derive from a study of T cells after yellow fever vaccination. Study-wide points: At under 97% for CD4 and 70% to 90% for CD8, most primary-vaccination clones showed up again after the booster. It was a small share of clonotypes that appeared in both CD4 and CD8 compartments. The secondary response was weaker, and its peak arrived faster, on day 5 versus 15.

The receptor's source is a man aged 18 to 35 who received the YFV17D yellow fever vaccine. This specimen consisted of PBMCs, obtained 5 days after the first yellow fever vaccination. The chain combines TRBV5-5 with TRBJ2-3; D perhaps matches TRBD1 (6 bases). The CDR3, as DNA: TGTGCCAGCAGCTTGGGACGAGGGGGTTTTACAGATACGCAGTATTTT. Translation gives CASSLGRGGFTDTQYF.